These 15 T cell receptor beta chains were all obtained from the same sample, sequenced in a study of CD8+CD57+ T cells in acquired aplastic anemia. TCR beta VDJ combinations and CDR3 sequences were profiled from genomic DNA. A single record per CDR3 protein comes from TCRdb applying MiXCR to the reads. The sample yields 200,000 to 250,000 distinct CDR3 sequences, under 65% seen once. Source material: sorted CD4+, CD8+, or CD8+CD57+ T cells (not recorded which) from PBMCs. All receptors come from a human donor in good health.

The CDR3 protein is CASSIGTYQPQHF. The CDR3 coding sequence is TGTGCCAGTAGTATAGGGACGTATCAGCCCCAGCATTTT. V gene TRBV19 combines with J gene TRBJ1-5; D is unresolved. The germline CDR1 and CDR2 sequences are LNHDA and SQIVND (reference sequence). V was clipped by 1 base and J by 5 bases, with 6 bases between them. The CDR3 loop spans 13 amino acids.

This clonotype has ten or more counts. The CDR3 loop is CASSLAEWEDPSLRSGYTF. CDR3 nucleotides: TGTGCCAGCAGCTTAGCTGAGTGGGAGGACCCTTCCCTCCGGAGCGGCTACACCTTC. The V gene is TRBV7-9, the J gene TRBJ1-2; D uncertain. This CDR3 spans 19 amino acids. Germline V gives CDR1 SEHNR, CDR2 FQNEAQ (reference sequence). Trimming removed 0 bases at V and 8 bases at J, with 28 bases between.

This chain connects TRBV28 to TRBJ1-3; 7 bases align to TRBD1. J lost 3 bases, V lost 7 bases, and 3 bases had no gene match. Germline V lookup: CDR1 MDHEN, CDR2 SYDVKM. This CDR3 is 13 amino acids long. CDR3 sequence: CASMGQLGNTIYF. The CDR3 DNA reads TGTGCCAGCATGGGACAGCTTGGAAACACCATATATTTT.

The chain carries TRBV20-1 and TRBJ1-1, with 7 bases aligning to TRBD1. V shed 6 bases, J shed 2 bases, and the junction held 9 bases outside the gene matches. In germline, CDR1 is DFQATT, CDR2 SNEGSKA (reference sequence). This CDR3 has 14 residues. The CDR3 region is CSASTGESNTEAFF. Written as DNA, the CDR3 is TGCAGTGCCAGTACAGGGGAATCAAACACTGAAGCTTTCTTT.

In its sample, this clonotype was seen once. The V and J genes are TRBV2 and TRBJ1-4; D not resolved. Per germline, CDR1 SNHLY and CDR2 FYNNEI. The CDR3 extends over 11 amino acids. V was clipped by 6 bases and J by 9 bases, with 8 bases between them. CDR3 region: CASRSGQKLFF. The CDR3 DNA reads TGTGCCAGCAGGAGCGGGCAAAAACTGTTTTTT.

This chain uses TRBV25-1 with TRBJ2-6, with TRBD2 matching 7 bases. This CDR3 region has 18 residues. CDR1 and CDR2 from the germline V gene are MGHDK and SYGVNS. After removal of 3 bases from V and 0 bases from J, the junction contained 8 bases not matched to a gene. CDR3 protein: CASSDLRGGISGANVLTF. The CDR3 DNA reads TGTGCCAGCAGTGATTTAAGGGGAGGGATCTCTGGGGCCAACGTCCTGACTTTC.

This clonotype was counted a single time. V and J are TRBV25-1 and TRBJ1-2; D unclear. The CDR3 sequence is 16 residues long. Germline CDR1 and CDR2: MGHDK and SYGVNS. V lost 1 base, J lost 1 base, and 13 bases lay in between. In DNA, the CDR3 is TGTGCCAGCAGTGAATTCAACTCCCCACTTAACTATGGCTACACCTTC. Translation gives CASSEFNSPLNYGYTF.

V gene TRBV20-1 combines with J gene TRBJ2-5; 7 nucleotides line up with TRBD2. Germline V CDR1 and CDR2: DFQATT, SNEGSKA (reference sequence). CDR3 length: 17 residues. J was trimmed by 5 bases and V by 0 bases; bases with no gene match: 15. The CDR3, as DNA: TGCAGTGCTAGAGACTGGGGGGGTACTAGCTTGGGTGAGACCCAGTACTTC. It encodes CSARDWGGTSLGETQYF.

The chain recombines TRBV5-1 with TRBJ1-5; D is possibly TRBD1 (6 bases). V was shortened by 0 bases and J by 5 bases, with 12 bases between the two germline ends. The CDR3 length is 15 residues. Germline lookup yields CDR1 SGHRS and CDR2 YFSETQ. The CDR3 sequence is CASSLDGQGYQPQHF. Here the CDR3 DNA reads TGCGCCAGCAGCTTGGATGGGCAGGGGTATCAGCCCCAGCATTTT. Complete variable domain (other parts from reference TRBV5-1 and TRBJ1-5): KAGVTQTPRYLIKTRGQQVTLSCSPISGHRSVSWYQQTPGQGLQFLFEYFSETQRNKGNFPGRFSGRQFSNSRSEMNVSTLELGDSALYLCASSLDGQGYQPQHFGDGTRLSIL.

The chain couples TRBV7-9 to TRBJ2-3; D possibly corresponds to TRBD1 (6 bases). Germline CDR1 reads SEHNR; CDR2 reads FQNEAQ (reference sequence). Trimming took off 1 base at V and 3 bases at J, with 8 bases between the two ends. The CDR3 totals 14 residues. CDR3 protein: CASSLVTGTDTQYF. CDR3 coding DNA: TGTGCCAGCAGCTTAGTTACAGGGACAGATACGCAGTATTTT.

To note about this clonotype: A junction boundary mismatches the germline segment, possibly from a read error. The rearrangement joins TRBV7-9 to TRBJ2-1; 10 nucleotides agree with TRBD1. Germline V gene sequence: CDR1 SEHNR, CDR2 FQNEAQ (reference sequence). The CDR3 has 15 amino acids. The CDR3 spells CACSVDRGLGNEQFF. In nucleotides, the CDR3 is TGTGCCTGCAGCGTCGACAGGGGGCTAGGAAATGAGCAGTTCTTC.

This chain joins TRBV20-1 and TRBJ2-7; D remains ambiguous. The CDR3 loop spans 14 amino acids. V was trimmed by 0 bases and J by 3 bases, leaving 12 bases between them. Germline loops: CDR1 DFQATT, CDR2 SNEGSKA (reference sequence). The CDR3 DNA reads as TGCAGTGCTAGAGATCGAGTAATCGGCTACGAGCAGTACTTC. It yields the protein CSARDRVIGYEQYF.

The chain has TRBV2 and TRBJ2-7, with 10 bases identical to TRBD2. The CDR3 extends over 14 amino acids. The V segment lost 7 bases and the J segment 3 bases; nucleotides outside the gene matches: 6. CDR1 SNHLY and CDR2 FYNNEI come from the germline V gene. CDR3 nucleotide sequence: TGTGCCAGCACCCCGGGACTAGCGAACTACGAGCAGTACTTC. It encodes CASTPGLANYEQYF.

The gene calls are TRBV12-3 or TRBV12-4 and TRBJ2-7; D is unclear. CDR3 length equals 13 residues. The germline V and J ends were trimmed by 4 bases and 3 bases, with 10 bases remaining between them. The CDR3 DNA sequence: TGTGCCAGCAGTTCGTACGGGTACTACGAGCAGTACTTC. Translated, it gives CASSSYGYYEQYF.

This clonotype has a count of ten or more. J is TRBJ2-2 and V is TRBV9; 14 nucleotides align to TRBD2. Germline-derived CDR1 and CDR2 are SGDLS and YYNGEE. This CDR3 spans 16 amino acids. The V and J ends lost 4 bases and 7 bases, in that order; junction bases with no gene match: 6. The CDR3 loop reads CASSPGLAGAIGELFF. The CDR3, as DNA: TGTGCCAGCAGCCCGGGACTAGCGGGAGCCATCGGGGAGCTGTTTTTT. Full variable domain (rest looked up from reference TRBV9 and TRBJ2-2): DSGVTQTPKHLITATGQRVTLRCSPRSGDLSVYWYQQSLDQGLQFLIQYYNGEERAKGNILERFSAQQFPDLHSELNLSSLELGDSALYFCASSPGLAGAIGELFFGEGSRLTVL.